This entry concerns a single T cell receptor beta chain. This clonotype was counted between two and nine times. Its antigen target is currently unknown. Base-call qualities are not available, and no considerably larger clone is one nucleotide away. The CDR3 holds 17 amino acids from the cysteine to the phenylalanine. The entry retains the CDR3 DNA only, 51 bases that are in frame from base 1. Based on the germline V gene, the CDR1 and CDR2 sequences are MNHEY and SVGEGT. The junction carries 26 bases between V and J, which are trimmed by 6 bases and 8 bases respectively. The treatment or condition label for this specimen denotes: live attenuated yellow fever vaccine strain. A standard Ficoll-Paque protocol was used to isolate PBMCs from peripheral blood. Dynabeads CD4 and CD8 positive selection kits were used to isolate the CD4 and CD8 T-cell fractions. RNA was extracted with TriZol from bulk PBMCs, CD4 and CD8 fractions, and dextramer-positive and dextramer-negative fractions.

Sequenced on an Illumina NovaSeq 6000. TCR cDNA was synthesized by 5'RACE template switching, which introduced a universal primer site and unique molecular identifiers. Priming for cDNA synthesis came from both the TCR alpha and TCR beta constant segments. Two PCR steps were used to amplify libraries, with sample barcodes and sequencing adapters being added in the second step. Sequencing of libraries was done on Illumina HiSeq 2500 (2x100 bp) or NovaSeq (2x150 bp). Per the original workflow: Demultiplexing of reads and collapsing into UMI consensus sequences were performed with MIGEC, and V(D)J alignment was carried out with MiXCR. Vaccine-responding clonotypes were defined with edgeR using replicate PBMC samples, requiring FDR below 0.01 and a log2 fold change above 5 up to day 15. CD4 or CD8 identity was assigned to each bulk clonotype according to whether the clonotype was present at higher abundance in the sequenced CD4 repertoire or the sequenced CD8 repertoire. TCRdb ran its own pipeline on the public reads, namely fastp trimming at Q25 and MiXCR clone calling, and kept in-frame beta chains. Here each entry gathers all rows of one CDR3 protein and keeps the most common genes and DNA. None of the V and J calls come from the authors' own analysis; TCRdb made them. Across this sample there are some 200,000 distinct CDR3 sequences, with 3.2% seen only once. Together, the top ten hold about 3.3% of the sample.

These data originate in a study of T cells after yellow fever vaccination (dated by TCRdb to the late 2010s). With regard to the full study: The SMART-Seq v4 Ultra Low Input RNA kit was used to prepare libraries from fractions with low cell numbers. To track T-cell clones before and after primary and booster YFV17D yellow fever vaccination, bulk TCR alpha and beta repertoires were sequenced longitudinally. Two healthy male donors made up the cohort, one aged 18 to 29 years and the other aged 30 to 40 years. Blood was drawn at multiple timepoints before and after primary and secondary immunization, with bulk PBMC replicates and cell subsets isolated. Overall results and qualifications from the work: Computational filtering was required because FACS-sorted repertoires could contain abundant contaminating clonotypes from the bulk population. Compared with the primary T-cell response, the secondary T-cell response was weaker but faster, peaking on day 5 rather than day 15. Most clones expanded after primary vaccination (96% of CD4 and around 89% of CD8) were re-detected after the booster, suggesting that broad memory maintenance occurred. The study included only a couple of donors, which limits how far the findings can be generalized. A small fraction of clonotypes showed up in both the CD4 and CD8 compartments, probably as a result of convergent recombination.

The rearranged segments are TRBV6-2 or TRBV6-3 and TRBJ2-1; the D gene is possibly TRBD1 or TRBD2, each agreeing over 5 bases. Sequencing was performed on CD4+ T cells sorted from PBMCs, taken 10 days after the yellow fever booster vaccination. This TCR was sampled from a man younger than 30 who received the YFV17D yellow fever vaccine. The nucleotide sequence reads TGTGCCAGCAGCCCACCGTGGGGTGACCGGGGCTGGGATGAGCAGTTCTTC. Its translation reads: CASSPPWGDRGWDEQFF.